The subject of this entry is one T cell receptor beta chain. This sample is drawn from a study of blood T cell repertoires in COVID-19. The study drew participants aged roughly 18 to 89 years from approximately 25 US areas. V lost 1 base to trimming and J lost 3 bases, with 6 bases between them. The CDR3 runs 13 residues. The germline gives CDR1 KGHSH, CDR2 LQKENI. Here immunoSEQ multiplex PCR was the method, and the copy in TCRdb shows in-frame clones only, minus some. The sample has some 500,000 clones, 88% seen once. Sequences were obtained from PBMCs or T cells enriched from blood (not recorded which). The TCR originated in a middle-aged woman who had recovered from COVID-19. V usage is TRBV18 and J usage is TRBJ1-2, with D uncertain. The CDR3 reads CASSPQTHYGYTF. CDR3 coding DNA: TGTGCCAGCTCACCACAGACACACTATGGCTACACCTTC.